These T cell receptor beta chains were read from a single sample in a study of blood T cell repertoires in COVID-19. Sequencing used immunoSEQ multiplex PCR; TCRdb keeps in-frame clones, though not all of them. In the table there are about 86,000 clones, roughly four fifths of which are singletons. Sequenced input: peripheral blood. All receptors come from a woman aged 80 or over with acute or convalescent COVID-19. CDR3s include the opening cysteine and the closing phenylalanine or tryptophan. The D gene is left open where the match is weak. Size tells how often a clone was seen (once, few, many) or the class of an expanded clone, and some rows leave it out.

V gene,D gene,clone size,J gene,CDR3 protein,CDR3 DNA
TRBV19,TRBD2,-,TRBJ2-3,CASSIDASGGTDTQYF,TGTGCCAGTAGTATAGACGCTAGCGGGGGCACAGATACGCAGTATTTT
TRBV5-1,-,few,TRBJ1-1,CASSLQDSRTEAFF,TGCGCCAGCAGCTTGCAGGACTCGAGGACTGAAGCTTTCTTT
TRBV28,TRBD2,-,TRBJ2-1,CASMGARGSGSGDEQFF,TGTGCCAGCATGGGGGCCCGGGGTAGCGGGAGTGGGGATGAGCAGTTCTTC
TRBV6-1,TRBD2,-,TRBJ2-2,CASSEDGLAGGRNTGELFF,TGTGCCAGCAGTGAAGATGGGCTAGCGGGGGGGCGAAACACCGGGGAGCTGTTTTTT
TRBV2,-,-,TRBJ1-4,CASMAGKGEKLFF,TGTGCCAGCATGGCAGGGAAAGGGGAAAAACTGTTTTTT
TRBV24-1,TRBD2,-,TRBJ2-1,CATSAKAGTSGESSYNEQFF,TGTGCCACCAGTGCCAAGGCCGGGACTAGCGGGGAGAGCTCCTACAATGAGCAGTTCTTC
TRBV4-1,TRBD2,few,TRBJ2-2,CASSSVGAGDPATGELFF,TGCGCCAGCAGCTCAGTCGGGGCGGGAGACCCAGCCACCGGGGAGCTGTTTTTT
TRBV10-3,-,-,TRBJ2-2,CAIRRGRLANTGELFF,TGTGCCATCAGAAGGGGAAGGCTGGCGAACACCGGGGAGCTGTTTTTT
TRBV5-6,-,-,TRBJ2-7,CASSFGGDYEQYF,TGTGCCAGCAGCTTCGGCGGGGACTACGAGCAGTACTTC
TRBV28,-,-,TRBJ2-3,CASSLRGSTQYF,TGTGCCAGCAGTTTGAGGGGGAGTACGCAGTATTTT
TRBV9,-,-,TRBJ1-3,CASSPIPVFVGNTIYF,TGTGCCAGCTCCCCAATCCCGGTATTCGTTGGAAACACCATATATTTT
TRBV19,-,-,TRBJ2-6,CASSPQGSGANVLTF,TGTGCCAGTAGCCCCCAGGGCTCTGGGGCCAACGTCCTGACTTTC
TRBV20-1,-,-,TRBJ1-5,CSASQGRGGSNQPQHF,TGCAGTGCTAGTCAGGGACGGGGGGGCAGCAATCAGCCCCAGCATTTT
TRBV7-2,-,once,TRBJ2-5,CASSLALTGRQTQYF,TGTGCCAGCAGCTTAGCGCTAACAGGGAGACAGACCCAGTACTTC
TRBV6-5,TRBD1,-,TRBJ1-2,CASSYLGQATNGYTF,TGTGCCAGCAGTTACCTGGGACAGGCCACAAATGGCTACACCTTC
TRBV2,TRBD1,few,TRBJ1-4,CASRGDRVNEKLFF,TGTGCCAGCAGGGGGGACAGGGTTAATGAAAAACTGTTTTTT
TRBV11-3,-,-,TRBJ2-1,CASSFGSVNNEQFF,TGTGCCAGCAGCTTCGGGAGCGTTAACAATGAGCAGTTCTTC
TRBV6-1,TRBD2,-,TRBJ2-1,CASSDVGGVNEQFF,TGTGCCAGCAGTGATGTGGGAGGGGTCAATGAGCAGTTCTTC
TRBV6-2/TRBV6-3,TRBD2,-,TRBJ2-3,CASSPSGSGITTDTQYF,TGTGCCAGCAGTCCGTCGGGTAGCGGGATTACCACAGATACGCAGTATTTT
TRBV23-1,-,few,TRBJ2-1,CASSQSSGGYNEQFF,TGCGCCAGCAGTCAATCTTCCGGGGGCTACAATGAGCAGTTCTTC
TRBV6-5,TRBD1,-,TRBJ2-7,CASNPFPGGGEQYF,TGTGCCAGCAACCCCTTCCCAGGGGGTGGCGAGCAGTACTTC
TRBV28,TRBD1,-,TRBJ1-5,CASSIPRTGRPQHF,TGTGCCAGCAGTATCCCCCGGACAGGGAGGCCCCAGCATTTT
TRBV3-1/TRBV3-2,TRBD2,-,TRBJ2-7,CASSPTGGPGYEQYF,TGTGCCAGCAGCCCTACGGGAGGGCCGGGGTACGAGCAGTACTTC
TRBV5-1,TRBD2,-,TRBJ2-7,CASSLVLAGVEQYF,TGCGCCAGCAGCTTGGTCCTAGCGGGGGTTGAGCAGTACTTC
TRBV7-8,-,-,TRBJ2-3,CASSIRDLPTDTQYF,TGTGCCAGCAGCATCCGGGACTTACCCACAGATACGCAGTATTTT
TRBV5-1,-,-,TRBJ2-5,CASSQGLMGETQYF,TGCGCCAGCAGCCAAGGACTCATGGGAGAGACCCAGTACTTC
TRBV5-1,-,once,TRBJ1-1,CASSAPQGIISNTEAFF,TGCGCCAGCAGCGCGCCCCAGGGCATAATTTCAAACACTGAAGCTTTCTTT